The source of this T cell receptor beta chain is a study of OX40 agonist ivuxolimab in advanced cancers. In the study overall: Intravenous ivuxolimab was administered to patients every 2 weeks at 0.01 to 10 mg/kg.

CDR1 LNHDA and CDR2 SQIVND come from the germline V gene (reference sequence). The CDR3 length is 18 residues. Trimming cost V 3 bases and J 0 bases, with 18 bases left between them. Profiling relied on immunoSEQ multiplex PCR, and the TCRdb table lists in-frame clones only, not all of them. The sample gives some 44,000 clones, roughly 80% of which show up once; about 5.2% is in the top ten. Samples of blood were obtained at baseline, on cycle 4 day 1, and on cycle 7 day 1. The sample was CD4+ or CD8+ T cells sorted from blood, taken in a trial of the OX40 agonist ivuxolimab. The chain employs TRBV19 and TRBJ1-5; tentative D call: TRBD1 (6 bases). This receptor was taken from an adult with an advanced solid tumor such as melanoma, head and neck, liver or kidney cancer. CDR3 sequence reads: CASSITGARARSNQPQHF. The CDR3 DNA sequence: TGTGCCAGTAGTATTACGGGGGCCCGGGCGCGTAGCAATCAGCCCCAGCATTTT.